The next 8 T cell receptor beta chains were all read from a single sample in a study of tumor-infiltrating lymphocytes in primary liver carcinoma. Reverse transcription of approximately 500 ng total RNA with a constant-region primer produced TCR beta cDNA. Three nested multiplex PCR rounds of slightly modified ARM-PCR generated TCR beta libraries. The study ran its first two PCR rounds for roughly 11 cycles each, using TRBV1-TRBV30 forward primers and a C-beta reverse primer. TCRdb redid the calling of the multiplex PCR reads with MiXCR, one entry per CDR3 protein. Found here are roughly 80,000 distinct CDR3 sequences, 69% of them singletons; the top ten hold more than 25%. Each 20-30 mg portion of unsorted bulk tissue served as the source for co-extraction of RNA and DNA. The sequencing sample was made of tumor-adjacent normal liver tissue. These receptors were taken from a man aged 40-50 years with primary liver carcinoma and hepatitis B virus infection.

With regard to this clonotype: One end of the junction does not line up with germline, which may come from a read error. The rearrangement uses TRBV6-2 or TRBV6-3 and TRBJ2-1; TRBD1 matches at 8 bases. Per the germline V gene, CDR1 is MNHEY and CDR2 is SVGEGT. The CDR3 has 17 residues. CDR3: CASSCGTGTGYYNKQFF. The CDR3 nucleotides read TGTGCCAGCAGTTGCGGGACCGGGACAGGTTATTACAATAAGCAGTTCTTC.

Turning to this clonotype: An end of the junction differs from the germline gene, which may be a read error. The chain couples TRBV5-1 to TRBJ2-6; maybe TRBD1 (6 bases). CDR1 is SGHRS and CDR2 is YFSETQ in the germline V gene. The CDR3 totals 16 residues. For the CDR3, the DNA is TGCACCAGCACGGACAGTAGTCCCCCTGGGGCCAACGTCCTGACTTTC. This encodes CTSTDSSPPGANVLTF.

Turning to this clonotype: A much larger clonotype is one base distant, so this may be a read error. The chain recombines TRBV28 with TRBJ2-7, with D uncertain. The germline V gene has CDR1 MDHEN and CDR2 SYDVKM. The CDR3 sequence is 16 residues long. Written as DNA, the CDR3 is TGTGCCAGTAGGACGCCCCTCCAGAGTCGTTCCTACGTGCAGTACTTC. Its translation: CASRTPLQSRSYVQYF.

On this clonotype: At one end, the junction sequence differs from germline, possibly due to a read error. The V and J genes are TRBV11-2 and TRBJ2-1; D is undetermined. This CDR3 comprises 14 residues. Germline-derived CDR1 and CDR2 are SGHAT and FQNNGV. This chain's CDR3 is CATSLYRLVSQQFF. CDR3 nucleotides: TGTGCCACCAGCTTATACCGGCTAGTTAGTCAACAGTTCTTC.

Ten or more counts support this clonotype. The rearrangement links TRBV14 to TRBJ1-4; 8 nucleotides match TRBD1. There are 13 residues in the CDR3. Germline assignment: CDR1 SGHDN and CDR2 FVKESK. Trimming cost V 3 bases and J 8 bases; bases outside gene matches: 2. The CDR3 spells CASSHRGQEKLFF. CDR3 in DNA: TGTGCCAGCAGCCACAGGGGGCAAGAAAAACTGTTTTTT.

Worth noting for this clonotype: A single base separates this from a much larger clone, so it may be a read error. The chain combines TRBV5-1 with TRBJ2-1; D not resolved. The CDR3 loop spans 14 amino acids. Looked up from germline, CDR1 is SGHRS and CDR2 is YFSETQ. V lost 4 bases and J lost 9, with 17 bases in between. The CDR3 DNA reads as TGCGCCAGCAGCCGGAGTCCTGGTTCCAGTGAGCAGTTCTTC. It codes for CASSRSPGSSEQFF.

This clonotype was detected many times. The CDR3: CASSAGQGAIYEQYF. The CDR3, as DNA: TGTGCCAGCAGCGCGGGACAGGGGGCGATCTACGAGCAGTACTTC. The chain is built from TRBV12-3 or TRBV12-4 and TRBJ2-7; 12 positions match TRBD1. The CDR3 extends over 15 amino acids. Trimming cost V 6 bases and J 3 bases; bases outside gene matches: 6.

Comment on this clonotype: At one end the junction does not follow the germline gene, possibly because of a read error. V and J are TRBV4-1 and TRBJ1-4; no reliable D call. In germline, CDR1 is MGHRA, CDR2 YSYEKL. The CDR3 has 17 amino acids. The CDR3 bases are TGCGCCAGTAGCCAAGAACGGACCGTCACAACTAATGAAAAATTGTTTTTT. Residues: CASSQERTVTTNEKLFF.